This T cell receptor (beta chain) is from a study of CD4+ T cells in melanoma. The germline V gene has CDR1 MNHNS and CDR2 SASEGT. Trimming stripped 6 bases from V and 7 bases from J, with 4 bases between. The CDR3 covers 11 residues. The repertoire was sequenced with immunoSEQ multiplex PCR; TCRdb's copy has only in-frame clones and lacks some. This sample has about 55,000 clones, with roughly three quarters found just once. The chain uses TRBV6-1 and TRBJ1-6; no firm D call. Material for sequencing was tumor tissue. This TCR was recovered from a human donor with melanoma. CDR3 bases: TGTGCCAGCAGCCGCAATTCACCCCTCCACTTT. Translating gives CASSRNSPLHF.